Listed below are T cell receptor beta chains from one sample, sequenced in a study of blood T cell repertoires in COVID-19. Repertoires were generated with immunoSEQ multiplex PCR, while TCRdb's copy carries only in-frame clones and drops some. There are around 180,000 clones in the sample; 75% to 90% occur only once, and over 2.5% lies in the top ten. Specimen: peripheral blood. The receptors originated from a man aged 55 to 70 with acute or convalescent COVID-19. CDR3s include the opening cysteine and the closing phenylalanine or tryptophan. Each record gives: V gene, J gene, clone size, D gene, CDR3 DNA, CDR3 protein. A D gene is named only where the DNA matches it firmly. Where a row states a size, it is once, few, many or the class of an expanded clone; other rows omit it.

>TRBV29-1|TRBJ1-2|-|TRBD1
TGCAGCGCGGGACAGGGGGCGGAGGGCTACACCTTC
CSAGQGAEGYTF
>TRBV12-5|TRBJ2-2|-|TRBD1
TGTGCTAGTGGTTTGTACAGGGGAATATATGCCGGGGAGCTGTTTTTT
CASGLYRGIYAGELFF
>TRBV7-9|TRBJ1-3|-|-
TGTGCCAGCAGCTTAGACACCTCTGGAAACACCATATATTTT
CASSLDTSGNTIYF
>TRBV19|TRBJ1-2|few|-
TGTGCCAGTAAACTTGAAGGTAGGGGAGGAAGGGACTATGGCTACACCTTC
CASKLEGRGGRDYGYTF
>TRBV6-6|TRBJ2-7|-|TRBD1
TGTGCCAGCAAGCTAGGGACAGCCACCTCCTACGAGCAGTACTTC
CASKLGTATSYEQYF
>TRBV24-1|TRBJ2-7|-|-
TGTGCCACCAGTGATTTGCAGGGGCCGTACGAGCAGTACTTC
CATSDLQGPYEQYF
>TRBV5-5|TRBJ2-1|-|TRBD2
TGTGCCAGCAGCGGGACTAGCGGGAGATCCGTAGACAATGAGCAGTTCTTC
CASSGTSGRSVDNEQFF
>TRBV11-2|TRBJ2-1|-|TRBD2
TGTGCCAGCAGCCGAACTAGCGGGAGGGCCGATGAGCAGTTCTTC
CASSRTSGRADEQFF
>TRBV5-1|TRBJ2-1|-|-
TGCGCCAGCAGCTTGGCTGTTTCCGTGGGGGGTGAGCAGTTCTTC
CASSLAVSVGGEQFF
>TRBV30|TRBJ1-5|-|TRBD1
TGTGCCTGGAGTGGACAGGGGAGAAAGCCCCAGCATTTT
CAWSGQGRKPQHF
>TRBV6-5|TRBJ1-4|-|TRBD1
TGTGCCAGCAGTTACTCGTCCAGGGGGCATGAAAAACTGTTTTTT
CASSYSSRGHEKLFF
>TRBV19|TRBJ1-4|-|-
TGTGCCAGTAGTATGATCTACCAGGGGGAAAAACTGTTTTTT
CASSMIYQGEKLFF
>TRBV28|TRBJ1-6|few|TRBD1
TGTGCCAGCACCGCGAGGGACAGGGCTAATTCACCCCTCCACTTT
CASTARDRANSPLHF